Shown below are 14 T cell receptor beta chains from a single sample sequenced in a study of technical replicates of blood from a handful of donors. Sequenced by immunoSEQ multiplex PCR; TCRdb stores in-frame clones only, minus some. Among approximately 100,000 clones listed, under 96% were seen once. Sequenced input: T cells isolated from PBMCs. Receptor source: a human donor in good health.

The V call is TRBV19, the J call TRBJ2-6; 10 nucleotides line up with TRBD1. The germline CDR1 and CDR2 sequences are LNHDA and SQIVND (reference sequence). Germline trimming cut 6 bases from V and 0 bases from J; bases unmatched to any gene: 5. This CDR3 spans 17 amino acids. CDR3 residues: CASRRDRGDSGANVLTF. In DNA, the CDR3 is TGTGCCAGTAGAAGGGACAGGGGTGACTCTGGGGCCAACGTCCTGACTTTC.

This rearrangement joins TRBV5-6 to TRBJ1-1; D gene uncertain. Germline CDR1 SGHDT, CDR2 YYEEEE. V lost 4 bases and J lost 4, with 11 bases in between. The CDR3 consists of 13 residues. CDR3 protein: CASSQTTGTEAFF. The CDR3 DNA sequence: TGTGCCAGCAGCCAGACGACGGGCACTGAAGCTTTCTTT.

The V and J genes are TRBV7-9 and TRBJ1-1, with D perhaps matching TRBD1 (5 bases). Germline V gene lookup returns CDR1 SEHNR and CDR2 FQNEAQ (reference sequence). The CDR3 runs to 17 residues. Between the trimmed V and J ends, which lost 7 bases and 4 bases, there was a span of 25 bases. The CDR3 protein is CASTKTSAGRGTTEAFF. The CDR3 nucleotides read TGTGCCAGCACCAAAACGTCGGCAGGGAGGGGTACCACTGAAGCTTTCTTT. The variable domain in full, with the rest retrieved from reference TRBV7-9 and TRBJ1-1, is DTGVSQNPRHKITKRGQNVTFRCDPISEHNRLYWYRQTLGQGPEFLTYFQNEAQLEKSRLLSDRFSAERPKGSFSTLEIQRTEQGDSAMYLCASTKTSAGRGTTEAFFGQGTRLTVV.

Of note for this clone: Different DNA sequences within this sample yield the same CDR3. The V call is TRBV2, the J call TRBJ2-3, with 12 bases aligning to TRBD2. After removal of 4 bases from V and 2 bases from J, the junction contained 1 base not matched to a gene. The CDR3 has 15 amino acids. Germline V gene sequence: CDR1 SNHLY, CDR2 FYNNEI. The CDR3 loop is CASSGLAGVTDTQYF. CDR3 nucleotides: TGTGCCAGCAGTGGACTAGCGGGAGTCACAGATACGCAGTATTTT.

The CDR3 DNA reads as TGTGCCAGCCGAGAGGCTAGCGGGAGCTACGAGCAGTACTTC. It is translated as CASREASGSYEQYF. This chain uses TRBV2 with TRBJ2-7; the match to TRBD2 covers 10 bases. Germline V gene lookup returns CDR1 SNHLY and CDR2 FYNNEI. Trimming removed 8 bases from V and 3 bases from J; junction bases left unmatched: 7. The CDR3 runs to 14 residues.

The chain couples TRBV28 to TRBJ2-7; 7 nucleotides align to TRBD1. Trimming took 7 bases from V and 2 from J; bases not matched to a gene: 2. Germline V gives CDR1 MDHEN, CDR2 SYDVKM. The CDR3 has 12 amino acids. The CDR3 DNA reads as TGTGCCAGCAAGGGACAGACCTACGAGCAGTACTTC. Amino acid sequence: CASKGQTYEQYF.

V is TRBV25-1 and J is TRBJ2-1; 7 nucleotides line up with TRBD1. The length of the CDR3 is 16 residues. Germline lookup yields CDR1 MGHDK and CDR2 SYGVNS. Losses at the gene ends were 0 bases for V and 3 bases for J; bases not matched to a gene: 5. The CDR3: CASSEYQGVIYNEQFF. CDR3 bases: TGTGCCAGCAGTGAATATCAGGGGGTAATCTACAATGAGCAGTTCTTC. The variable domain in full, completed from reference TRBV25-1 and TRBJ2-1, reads EADIYQTPRYLVIGTGKKITLECSQTMGHDKMYWYQQDPGMELHLIHYSYGVNSTEKGDLSSESTVSRIRTEHFPLTLESARPSHTSQYLCASSEYQGVIYNEQFFGPGTRLTVL.

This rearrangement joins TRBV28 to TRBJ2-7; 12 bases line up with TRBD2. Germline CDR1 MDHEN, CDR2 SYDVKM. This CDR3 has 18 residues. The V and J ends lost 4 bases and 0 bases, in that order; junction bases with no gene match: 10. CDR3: CASSSLLAGGQGSYEQYF. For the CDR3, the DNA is TGTGCCAGCAGTTCCTTACTAGCGGGAGGCCAGGGCTCCTACGAGCAGTACTTC.

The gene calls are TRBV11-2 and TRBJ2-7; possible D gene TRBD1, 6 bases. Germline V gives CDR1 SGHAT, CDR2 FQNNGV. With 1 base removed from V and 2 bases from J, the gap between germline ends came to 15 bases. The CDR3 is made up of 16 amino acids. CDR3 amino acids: CASSLATARTAYEQYF. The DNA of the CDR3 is TGTGCCAGCAGCTTAGCTACTGCCCGGACAGCCTACGAGCAGTACTTC. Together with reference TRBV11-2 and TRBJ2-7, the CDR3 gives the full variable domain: EAGVAQSPRYKIIEKRQSVAFWCNPISGHATLYWYQQILGQGPKLLIQFQNNGVVDDSQLPKDRFSAERLKGVDSTLKIQPAKLEDSAVYLCASSLATARTAYEQYFGPGTRLTVT.

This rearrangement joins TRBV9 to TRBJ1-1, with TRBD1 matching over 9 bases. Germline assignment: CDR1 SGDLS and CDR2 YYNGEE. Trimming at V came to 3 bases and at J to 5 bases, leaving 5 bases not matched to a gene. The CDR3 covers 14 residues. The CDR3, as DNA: TGTGCCAGCAGCGAAGGACAGGGGTTTACTGAAGCTTTCTTT. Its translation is CASSEGQGFTEAFF. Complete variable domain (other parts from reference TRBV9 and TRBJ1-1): DSGVTQTPKHLITATGQRVTLRCSPRSGDLSVYWYQQSLDQGLQFLIQYYNGEERAKGNILERFSAQQFPDLHSELNLSSLELGDSALYFCASSEGQGFTEAFFGQGTRLTVV.

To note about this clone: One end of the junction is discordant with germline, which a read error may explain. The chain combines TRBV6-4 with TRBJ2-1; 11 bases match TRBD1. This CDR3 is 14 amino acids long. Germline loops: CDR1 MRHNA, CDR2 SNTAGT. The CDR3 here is CASSLGQGAPPQVF. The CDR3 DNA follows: TGTGCCAGCAGTCTCGGACAGGGGGCCCCCCCTCAGGTCTTC.

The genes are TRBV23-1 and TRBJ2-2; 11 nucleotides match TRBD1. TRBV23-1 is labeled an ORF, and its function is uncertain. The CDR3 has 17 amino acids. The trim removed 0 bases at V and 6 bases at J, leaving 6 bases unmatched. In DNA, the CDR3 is TGCGCCAGCAGTCAATCTCAGGACAGGGGGCCCCCCGGGGAGCTGTTTTTT. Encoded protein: CASSQSQDRGPPGELFF.

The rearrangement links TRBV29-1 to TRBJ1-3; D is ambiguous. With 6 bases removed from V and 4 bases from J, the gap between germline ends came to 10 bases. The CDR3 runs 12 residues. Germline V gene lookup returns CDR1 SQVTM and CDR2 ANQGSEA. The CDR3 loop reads CSVPGGGNTIYF. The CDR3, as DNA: TGCAGCGTCCCGGGAGGAGGAAACACCATATATTTT.

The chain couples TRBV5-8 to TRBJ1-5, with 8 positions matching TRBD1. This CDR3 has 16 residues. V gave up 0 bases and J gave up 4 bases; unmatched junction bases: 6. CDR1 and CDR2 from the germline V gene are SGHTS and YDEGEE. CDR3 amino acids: CASSLVWQGANQPQHF. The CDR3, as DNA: TGTGCCAGCAGCTTGGTTTGGCAGGGGGCAAATCAGCCCCAGCATTTT.